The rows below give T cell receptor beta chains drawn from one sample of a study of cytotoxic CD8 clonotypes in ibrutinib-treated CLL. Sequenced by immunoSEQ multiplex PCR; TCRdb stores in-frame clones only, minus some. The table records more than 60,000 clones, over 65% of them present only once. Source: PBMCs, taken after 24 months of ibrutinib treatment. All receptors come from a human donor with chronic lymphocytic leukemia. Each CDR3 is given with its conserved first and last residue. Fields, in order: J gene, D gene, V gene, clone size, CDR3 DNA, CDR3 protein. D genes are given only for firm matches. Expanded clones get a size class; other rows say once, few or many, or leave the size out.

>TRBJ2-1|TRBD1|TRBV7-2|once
TGTGCCAGCAGAGCCGGGACAGGTCAGTTCTTC
CASRAGTGQFF
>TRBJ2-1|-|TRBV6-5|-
TGTGCCAGCAGTAGACAGAGCTCCTACAATGAGCAGTTCTTC
CASSRQSSYNEQFF
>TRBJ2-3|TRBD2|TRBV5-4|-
TGTGCCAGCAGCTTGGGGGCTAGCGGTCTATCCACAGATACGCAGTATTTT
CASSLGASGLSTDTQYF
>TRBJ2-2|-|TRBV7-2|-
TGTGCCAGCTCCAGCGGCACGAACACCGGGGAGCTGTTTTTT
CASSSGTNTGELFF
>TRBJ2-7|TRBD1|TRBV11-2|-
TGTGCCAGCAGCCTTACCGGGACAGGGGAGGACGAGCAGTACTTC
CASSLTGTGEDEQYF
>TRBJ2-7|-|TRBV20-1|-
TGCAGTGCTAGGGGAGGGACAGAGCAGTACTTC
CSARGGTEQYF
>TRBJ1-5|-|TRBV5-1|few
TGCGCCAGCAGCTTGGACAGGGCCGATCAGCCCCAGCATTTT
CASSLDRADQPQHF
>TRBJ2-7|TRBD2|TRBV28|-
TGTGCCAGCAGGAGCTCCGGGACTAGCGAGCAGTACTTC
CASRSSGTSEQYF
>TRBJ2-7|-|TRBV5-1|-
TGCGCCAGCAGCTGGTCCCTAGCGGAAGGGGGGAGCTCCTACGAGCAGTACTTC
CASSWSLAEGGSSYEQYF
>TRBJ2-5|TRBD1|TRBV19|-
TGTGCCAGTAGTATAAGGGGGCCAGGGGAGACCCAGTACTTC
CASSIRGPGETQYF
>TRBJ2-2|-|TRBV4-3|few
TGCGCCAGCAGCCAAGAGTTAGGGCTGTCCGGGGAGCTGTTTTTT
CASSQELGLSGELFF
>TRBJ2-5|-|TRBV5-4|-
TGTGCCAGCAGCTTCCCCGGCAGGGGAGAGACCCAGTACTTC
CASSFPGRGETQYF
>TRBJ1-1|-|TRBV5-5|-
TGTGCCAGCAGCTTCGGTCCTCACACTGAAGCTTTCTTT
CASSFGPHTEAFF
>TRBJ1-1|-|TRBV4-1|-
TGCGCCAGCAGCCAAACGGACACTAAGAACACTGAAGCTTTCTTT
CASSQTDTKNTEAFF
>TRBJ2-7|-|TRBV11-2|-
TGTGCCAGCAGCATCGGGTGGAGCAACGAGCAGTACTTC
CASSIGWSNEQYF
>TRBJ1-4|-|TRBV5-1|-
TGCGCCAGCAGCACCCTCGGGACAATGGATGAAAAACTGTTTTTT
CASSTLGTMDEKLFF
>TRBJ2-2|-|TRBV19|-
TGTGCCAGTAGTATAGTGGAGGCGGGGACCGGGGAGCTGTTTTTT
CASSIVEAGTGELFF